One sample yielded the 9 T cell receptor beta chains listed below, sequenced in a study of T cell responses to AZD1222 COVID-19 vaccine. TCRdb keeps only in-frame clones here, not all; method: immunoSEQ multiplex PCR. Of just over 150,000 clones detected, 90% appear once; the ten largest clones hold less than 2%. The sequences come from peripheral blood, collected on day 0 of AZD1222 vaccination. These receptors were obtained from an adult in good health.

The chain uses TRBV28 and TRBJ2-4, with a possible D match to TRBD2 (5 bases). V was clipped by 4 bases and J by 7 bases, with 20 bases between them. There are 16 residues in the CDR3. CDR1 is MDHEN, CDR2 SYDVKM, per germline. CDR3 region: CASSSVVARVANIQYF. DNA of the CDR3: TGTGCCAGCAGTTCCGTCGTTGCTCGGGTAGCGAACATTCAGTACTTC. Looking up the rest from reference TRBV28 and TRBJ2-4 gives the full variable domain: DVKVTQSSRYLVKRTGEKVFLECVQDMDHENMFWYRQDPGLGLRLIYFSYDVKMKEKGDIPEGYSVSREKKERFSLILESASTNQTSMYLCASSSVVARVANIQYFGAGTRLSVL.

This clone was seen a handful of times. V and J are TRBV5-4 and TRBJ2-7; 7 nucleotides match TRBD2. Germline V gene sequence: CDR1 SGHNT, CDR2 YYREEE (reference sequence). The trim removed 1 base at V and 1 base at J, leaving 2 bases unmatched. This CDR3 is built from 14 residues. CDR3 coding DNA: TGTGCCAGCAGCTTGAAGGGACTATCCTACGAGCAGTACTTC. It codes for CASSLKGLSYEQYF.

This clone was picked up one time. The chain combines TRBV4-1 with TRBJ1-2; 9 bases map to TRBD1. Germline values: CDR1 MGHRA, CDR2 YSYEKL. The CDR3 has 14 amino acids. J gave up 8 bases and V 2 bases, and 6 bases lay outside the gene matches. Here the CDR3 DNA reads TGCGCCAGCAGCCAACTTGGACAGGGGCGAGGCTACACCTTC. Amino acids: CASSQLGQGRGYTF.

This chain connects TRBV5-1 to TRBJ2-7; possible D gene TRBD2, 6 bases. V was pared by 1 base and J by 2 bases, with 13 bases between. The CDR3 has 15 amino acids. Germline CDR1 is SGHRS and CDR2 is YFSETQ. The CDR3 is CASSLNGRDAYEQYF. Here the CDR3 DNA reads TGCGCCAGCAGCTTGAACGGGAGAGACGCCTACGAGCAGTACTTC.

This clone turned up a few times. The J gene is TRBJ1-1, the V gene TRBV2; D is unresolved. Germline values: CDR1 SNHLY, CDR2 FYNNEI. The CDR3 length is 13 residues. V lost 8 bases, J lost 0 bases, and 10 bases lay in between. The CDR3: CASYPNLNTEAFF. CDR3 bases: TGTGCCAGCTATCCAAACTTGAACACTGAAGCTTTCTTT.

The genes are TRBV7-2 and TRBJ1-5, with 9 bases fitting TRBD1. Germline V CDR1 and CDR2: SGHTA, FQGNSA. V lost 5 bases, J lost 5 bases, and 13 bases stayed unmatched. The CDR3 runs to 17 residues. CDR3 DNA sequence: TGTGCCAGCAGCCCCGGGACAGGGAATGGGATTGATCAGCCCCAGCATTTT. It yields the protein CASSPGTGNGIDQPQHF.

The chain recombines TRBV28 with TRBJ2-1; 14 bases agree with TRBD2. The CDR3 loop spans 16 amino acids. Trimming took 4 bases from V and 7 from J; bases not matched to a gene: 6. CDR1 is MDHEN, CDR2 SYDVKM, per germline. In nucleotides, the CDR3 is TGTGCCAGCAGTTACTTGGGACTAGCGGGAGCGAATGAGCAGTTCTTC. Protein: CASSYLGLAGANEQFF.

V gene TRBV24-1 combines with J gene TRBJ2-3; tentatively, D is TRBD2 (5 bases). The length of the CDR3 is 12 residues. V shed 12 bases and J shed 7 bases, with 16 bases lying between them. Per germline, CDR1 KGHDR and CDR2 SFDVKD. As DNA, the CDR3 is TGTGCCGGCGGGCCACGGGTTAATACGCAGTATTTT. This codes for CAGGPRVNTQYF.

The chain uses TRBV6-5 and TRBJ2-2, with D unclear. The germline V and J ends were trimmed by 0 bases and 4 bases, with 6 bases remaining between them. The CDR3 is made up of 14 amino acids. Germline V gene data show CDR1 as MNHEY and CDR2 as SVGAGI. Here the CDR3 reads CASSYSPSTGELFF. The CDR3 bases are TGTGCCAGCAGTTACTCGCCTAGCACCGGGGAGCTGTTTTTT.